This T cell receptor beta chain was captured by sequencing in a study of cytomegalovirus exposure and HLA in healthy donors. In the study overall: A data release that came early held 75 million to 85 million unique TCRs from HLA-typed donors. Study-wide results and limits: Based on reports, TCR beta sequences accurately predicted HLA-A and HLA-B alleles for most subjects. Specificity for CMV antigens was confirmed in vitro for a few of the CMV-associated chains.

Use of 60 Vbeta and 13 Jbeta primers characterized the PCR. Original handling: Among the unique TCR beta chains that a later analysis counted, about 86 million in all, about 11 million were shared. The assay was immunoSEQ multiplex PCR, and TCRdb's table has in-frame clones only and misses some. Clone size and the V and J calls come from that table; the DNA yielded D and trimming. The data show approximately 140,000 clones, 73% seen once. This CDR3 region has 15 residues. Germline CDR1 reads SGDLS; CDR2 reads YYNGEE. Trimming cost V 3 bases and J 6 bases, with 18 bases left between them. In the case of this clone: Its antigen is currently unknown.

Sequencing was done on a sample of PBMCs. The receptor's source is a human donor in good health. V is TRBV9 and J is TRBJ1-2; TRBD1 is a possible D gene (6 bases). CDR3 amino acids: CASSEPWGGANGYTF. In nucleotides, the CDR3 is TGTGCCAGCAGCGAACCCTGGGGGGGCGCCAATGGCTACACCTTC.